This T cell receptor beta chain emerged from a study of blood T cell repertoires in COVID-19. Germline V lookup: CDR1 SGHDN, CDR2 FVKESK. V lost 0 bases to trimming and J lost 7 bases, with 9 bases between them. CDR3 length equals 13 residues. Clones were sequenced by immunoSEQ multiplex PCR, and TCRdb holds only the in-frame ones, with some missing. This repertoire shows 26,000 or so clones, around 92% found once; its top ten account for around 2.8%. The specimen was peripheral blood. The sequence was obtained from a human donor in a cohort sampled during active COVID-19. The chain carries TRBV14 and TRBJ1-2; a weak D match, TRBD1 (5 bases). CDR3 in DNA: TGTGCCAGCAGCCAAGATCGTAGGGGTGGCTACACCTTC. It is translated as CASSQDRRGGYTF.